The 32 T cell receptor beta chains presented below share a single source sample, sequenced in a study of early T cells in non-severe SARS-CoV-2 infection. TCRdb reprocessed the 5' RACE reads with MiXCR, giving one entry per CDR3 protein. The top ten clones hold about 8.5% of a sample with around 44,000 distinct CDR3 sequences, around 10% of them seen once. The source material was whole blood. Receptor source: an adult who was a healthcare worker with PCR-confirmed SARS-CoV-2 infection or an uninfected control (not recorded which).

This clonotype was observed a handful of times. The chain employs TRBV29-1 and TRBJ2-7, with 7 nucleotides matching TRBD2. This CDR3 has 14 amino acids. The junction had 10 bases not matched to a gene; V was cut back by 6 bases and J by 2 bases. Germline V gives CDR1 SQVTM, CDR2 ANQGSEA. The DNA of the CDR3 is TGCAGCGTCTCCAAGCGGGACGGAGCCTACGAGCAGTACTTC. It specifies CSVSKRDGAYEQYF.

This clonotype was counted a few times. The genes are TRBV28 and TRBJ2-7, with 7 bases aligning to TRBD1. V shed 4 bases and J 3 bases; nucleotides not matched to a gene: 9. Germline CDR1 reads MDHEN; CDR2 reads SYDVKM. The CDR3 extends over 15 amino acids. The DNA for the CDR3 is TGTGCCAGCAGTTCCGAGAGACAGGGATACTACGAGCAGTACTTC. Its translation: CASSSERQGYYEQYF.

The chain combines TRBV5-1 with TRBJ2-3; 11 bases match TRBD2. V gave up 0 bases and J gave up 7 bases; unmatched junction bases: 19. The germline V gene encodes CDR1 SGHRS and CDR2 YFSETQ. The CDR3 has 20 amino acids. In DNA form, the CDR3 reads TGCGCCAGCAGCTTGGGTCCGGGGGCCCTAGCGGGAGGCCTTTCATATACGCAGTATTTT. Amino acids: CASSLGPGALAGGLSYTQYF.

In this sample, this clonotype turned up many times. The chain employs TRBV6-5 and TRBJ1-1, with 9 bases matching TRBD1. CDR1 is MNHEY, CDR2 SVGAGI, per germline. CDR3 length equals 14 residues. Unmatched junction bases numbered 5, after V lost 4 bases and J lost 5 bases. Here the CDR3 DNA reads TGTGCCAGCAGTTTGGGACAGGGTGGTACTGAAGCTTTCTTT. It yields the protein CASSLGQGGTEAFF.

This clonotype was observed many times. The chain is built from TRBV29-1 and TRBJ1-1; no reliable D call. Trimming shortened V by 6 bases and J by 1 base, and 12 bases separated the two germline ends. CDR3 size: 13 residues. CDR1 is SQVTM and CDR2 is ANQGSEA in the germline V gene. In DNA, the CDR3 is TGCAGCGTCATCGGCGTGCAGAACACTGAAGCTTTCTTT. Amino acid sequence: CSVIGVQNTEAFF.

In its sample, this clonotype was seen many times. The gene calls are TRBV5-6 and TRBJ2-5, with D unresolved. This CDR3 has 11 amino acids. Per the germline V gene, CDR1 is SGHDT and CDR2 is YYEEEE. V was shortened by 5 bases and J by 4 bases, with 6 bases between the two germline ends. The CDR3 reads CASSFGETQYF. In DNA, the CDR3 is TGTGCCAGCAGTTTTGGAGAGACCCAGTACTTC. Combining the CDR3 with reference TRBV5-6 and TRBJ2-5 gives the whole variable domain DAGVTQSPTHLIKTRGQQVTLRCSPKSGHDTVSWYQQALGQGPQFIFQYYEEEERQRGNFPDRFSGHQFPNYSSELNVNALLLGDSALYLCASSFGETQYFGPGTRLLVL.

This clonotype was counted only a few times. The chain employs TRBV6-6 and TRBJ2-7, with 7 bases that match TRBD1. The CDR3 runs to 13 residues. V lost 2 bases and J lost 4; bases outside the gene matches: 2. Germline V gene lookup returns CDR1 MNHNY and CDR2 SVGAGI (reference sequence). The CDR3 loop is CASSYLTGYEQYF. The CDR3 nucleotides are TGTGCCAGCAGTTACCTGACAGGGTACGAGCAGTACTTC.

For the CDR3, the DNA is TGTGCCAGCAGCGCCGGGCGGGTCAGCAATTCACCCCTCCACTTT. Its protein product is CASSAGRVSNSPLHF. This chain joins TRBV9 and TRBJ1-6, with D unclear. The CDR3 is made up of 15 amino acids. In germline, CDR1 is SGDLS, CDR2 YYNGEE. Trimming took off 3 bases at V and 7 bases at J, with 14 bases between the two ends.

DNA of the CDR3: TGTGCCAGCAGCTTAGATCCAGGACCACGAAATTCACCCCTCCACTTT. Its protein product is CASSLDPGPRNSPLHF. This chain uses TRBV11-2 with TRBJ1-6; D remains unclear. Per the germline V gene, CDR1 is SGHAT and CDR2 is FQNNGV. This CDR3 comprises 16 residues. V was shortened by 0 bases and J by 7 bases, with 13 bases between the two germline ends.

This clonotype occurred a few times. V and J are TRBV28 and TRBJ2-1; 10 bases align to TRBD2. The CDR3 loop spans 15 amino acids. The germline gives CDR1 MDHEN, CDR2 SYDVKM. The V and J ends lost 3 bases and 2 bases, in that order; junction bases with no gene match: 1. The CDR3 loop reads CASSFLAGAYNEQFF. CDR3 nucleotides: TGTGCCAGCAGTTTTCTAGCGGGAGCCTACAATGAGCAGTTCTTC.

This clonotype was observed at least ten times. The chain is built from TRBV3-1 and TRBJ2-1; D remains ambiguous. Trimming removed 5 bases at V and 8 bases at J, with 19 bases between. The germline gives CDR1 LGHDT, CDR2 YNNKEL (reference sequence). CDR3 length: 15 residues. CDR3 region: CASSSGGLLRDEQFF. The CDR3 nucleotides read TGTGCCAGCAGCTCAGGTGGGTTACTTAGAGATGAGCAGTTCTTC.

This clonotype was seen a handful of times. V gene TRBV28 combines with J gene TRBJ1-2; D is unclear. V lost 8 bases, J lost 0 bases, and 7 bases lay in between. CDR1 is MDHEN, CDR2 SYDVKM, per germline. This CDR3 contains 12 residues. Here the CDR3 DNA reads TGTGCCAGCGCCGGTCCTAACTATGGCTACACCTTC. Translating gives CASAGPNYGYTF.

This clonotype appeared many times. The V gene is TRBV18, the J gene TRBJ2-7, with D tentatively TRBD1 (6 bases). Germline V gives CDR1 KGHSH, CDR2 LQKENI. The CDR3 runs 14 residues. Trimming took 8 bases from V and 7 from J, leaving 21 bases between them. CDR3 residues: CASASNQGWMEQYF. The CDR3 bases are TGTGCCAGCGCTTCAAATCAGGGGTGGATGGAGCAGTACTTC.

This clonotype has a handful of counts. The J gene is TRBJ1-6, the V gene TRBV18; no reliable D call. The CDR3 loop spans 16 amino acids. Between the trimmed V and J ends, which lost 2 bases and 0 bases, there was a span of 8 bases. CDR1 and CDR2 (germline): KGHSH, LQKENI. The CDR3 protein is CASSPNRSSYNSPLHF. In nucleotides, the CDR3 is TGTGCCAGCTCACCAAACAGAAGCTCCTATAATTCACCCCTCCACTTT.

This clonotype was detected a few times. The chain uses TRBV29-1 and TRBJ2-3, with 7 positions matching TRBD1. The junction had 7 bases not matched to a gene; V was cut back by 3 bases and J by 4 bases. Germline values: CDR1 SQVTM, CDR2 ANQGSEA. CDR3 length: 14 residues. CDR3 coding DNA: TGCAGCGTTGAGCAACAGGGGCTGTCAGATACGCAGTATTTT. Translated, it gives CSVEQQGLSDTQYF.

The chain links TRBV7-2 to TRBJ1-2, with D maybe TRBD1 (5 bases). CDR3 length equals 12 residues. The V and J ends lost 3 bases and 7 bases respectively, with 9 bases between them. In germline, CDR1 is SGHTA, CDR2 FQGNSA. The CDR3 DNA reads TGTGCCAGCAGCTTCGGGGCCGGTGGCTACACCTTC. Residues: CASSFGAGGYTF.

This clonotype was counted many times. The gene calls are TRBV6-1 and TRBJ2-1; D might be TRBD2 (6 bases). CDR3 size: 15 residues. Germline CDR1 and CDR2: MNHNS and SASEGT. Between the trimmed V and J ends, which lost 1 base and 0 bases, there was a span of 7 bases. CDR3: CASSEGAGSYNEQFF. CDR3 nucleotides: TGTGCCAGCAGTGAAGGAGCGGGCTCCTACAATGAGCAGTTCTTC.

The rearrangement links TRBV2 to TRBJ1-1; no definite D call. Germline values: CDR1 SNHLY, CDR2 FYNNEI. The V end was cut by 6 bases, the J end by 1 base, with 9 bases between. The CDR3 sequence is 13 residues long. The CDR3 nucleotides are TGTGCCAGCAGCAACAACTGGAACACTGAAGCTTTCTTT. Translating it yields CASSNNWNTEAFF.

This clonotype has a count of ten or more. V gene TRBV24-1 combines with J gene TRBJ2-5; no reliable D call. Looked up from germline, CDR1 is KGHDR and CDR2 is SFDVKD. The ends were cut back, 3 bases at V and 5 bases at J, with 6 bases in the middle. The CDR3 totals 12 residues. The CDR3 DNA sequence: TGTGCCACCAGTGATGGGTGGGAGACCCAGTACTTC. Translating it yields CATSDGWETQYF.

This clonotype was detected only a few times. The gene calls are TRBV7-9 and TRBJ2-3, with unresolved D. CDR1 is SEHNR and CDR2 is FQNEAQ in the germline V gene (reference sequence). V lost 5 bases and J 0 bases, leaving 9 bases between the germline ends. The CDR3 is 14 amino acids. CDR3 protein: CASSPSASTDTQYF. The CDR3 DNA follows: TGTGCCAGCAGCCCGAGCGCCAGCACAGATACGCAGTATTTT.

The chain combines TRBV7-9 with TRBJ2-7; possible D gene TRBD2, 5 bases. The V gene's germline CDR1 is SEHNR and CDR2 FQNEAQ (reference sequence). Trimming removed 3 bases from V and 2 bases from J, with 11 bases in between. CDR3 size: 14 residues. In DNA form, the CDR3 reads TGTGCCAGCAGCTTCCGGGAATCACCCTACGAGCAGTACTTC. It yields the protein CASSFRESPYEQYF.

This clonotype has ten or more counts. The chain is built from TRBV18 and TRBJ1-1; TRBD1 aligns across 7 bases. Germline V lookup: CDR1 KGHSH, CDR2 LQKENI. CDR3 length: 16 amino acids. With 2 bases clipped from V and 1 base from J, the junction kept 7 bases outside the gene matches. This chain's CDR3 is CASSPRTGQENTEAFF. The CDR3 coding sequence is TGTGCCAGCTCACCAAGAACCGGACAGGAGAACACTGAAGCTTTCTTT.

This clonotype was seen a few times. The V call is TRBV20-1, the J call TRBJ2-4, with D possibly matching TRBD1 (5 bases). The V end was cut by 5 bases, the J end by 5 bases, with 10 bases between. Germline V gives CDR1 DFQATT, CDR2 SNEGSKA (reference sequence). The CDR3 runs 12 residues. The CDR3 coding sequence is TGCAGTGCTCTGCAGGGTGAAAACATTCAGTACTTC. Its protein product is CSALQGENIQYF.

This clonotype came up many times. The chain links TRBV18 to TRBJ2-1, with 13 positions matching TRBD2. The ends lost 2 bases at V and 7 bases at J; junction bases unmatched: 5. The germline gives CDR1 KGHSH, CDR2 LQKENI. The CDR3 runs to 16 residues. CDR3 bases: TGTGCCAGCTCACCAAGGACTAGCGGGAGTGATAATGAGCAGTTCTTC. Its translation: CASSPRTSGSDNEQFF.

In this sample, this clonotype turned up a few times. In DNA form, the CDR3 reads TGTGCCAGCAGCTTACGCACAGATACGCAGTATTTT. Its protein product is CASSLRTDTQYF. This chain links TRBV7-9 with TRBJ2-3; D not resolved. The length of the CDR3 is 12 residues. The V and J ends lost 2 bases and 1 base respectively, with 1 base between them. Per the germline V gene, CDR1 is SEHNR and CDR2 is FQNEAQ (reference sequence). Together with reference TRBV7-9 and TRBJ2-3, the CDR3 gives the full variable domain: DTGVSQNPRHKITKRGQNVTFRCDPISEHNRLYWYRQTLGQGPEFLTYFQNEAQLEKSRLLSDRFSAERPKGSFSTLEIQRTEQGDSAMYLCASSLRTDTQYFGPGTRLTVL.

This clonotype was detected ten times or more. The genes are TRBV11-2 and TRBJ2-7; maybe TRBD2 (5 bases). The germline V gene has CDR1 SGHAT and CDR2 FQNNGV. The CDR3 is made up of 14 amino acids. Deletions cut 5 bases from V and 5 bases from J, with 16 bases between. For the CDR3, the DNA is TGTGCCAGCAGCCCCAGTCTGGGGAGCCACGAGCAGTACTTC. Its translation is CASSPSLGSHEQYF.

This clonotype was counted ten times or more. The rearrangement links TRBV29-1 to TRBJ1-1; TRBD1 matches at 7 bases. Germline assignment: CDR1 SQVTM and CDR2 ANQGSEA. CDR3 size: 15 residues. The J segment lost 4 bases and the V segment lost 0 bases, leaving 8 bases of the junction unmatched. The CDR3 DNA is TGCAGCGTTGAAGATCCCCTGACAGGGACCACTGAAGCTTTCTTT. It yields the protein CSVEDPLTGTTEAFF.

The rearrangement links TRBV5-4 to TRBJ2-3; D possibly corresponds to TRBD2 (5 bases). The ends were cut back, 3 bases at V and 3 bases at J, with 11 bases in the middle. The CDR3 covers 14 residues. The germline gives CDR1 SGHNT, CDR2 YYREEE (reference sequence). The CDR3 nucleotides are TGTGCCAGCAGCTCGGACTCGGCAACAGATACGCAGTATTTT. It codes for CASSSDSATDTQYF.

This clonotype was counted a few times. V and J are TRBV11-2 and TRBJ2-1; 14 bases fit TRBD2. The trim removed 5 bases at V and 2 bases at J, leaving 8 bases unmatched. CDR1 and CDR2 from the germline V gene are SGHAT and FQNNGV. CDR3 length: 18 amino acids. CDR3 protein: CASSRPSTSGRAYNEQFF. The DNA of the CDR3 is TGTGCCAGCAGCCGCCCCTCGACTAGCGGGAGGGCCTACAATGAGCAGTTCTTC.

This clonotype has at least ten counts. V usage is TRBV10-3 and J usage is TRBJ2-1; the D is unclear. V dropped 7 bases and J dropped 2 bases, with 9 bases sitting between them. This CDR3 has 13 amino acids. Germline assignment: CDR1 ENHRY and CDR2 SYGVKD. CDR3 amino acids: CAINAEPYNEQFF. CDR3 nucleotide sequence: TGTGCCATCAACGCGGAACCCTACAATGAGCAGTTCTTC.

The chain uses TRBV18 and TRBJ2-5; D may be TRBD2 (6 bases). Between the trimmed V and J ends, which lost 3 bases and 3 bases, there was a span of 20 bases. The CDR3 runs 17 residues. Germline V lookup: CDR1 KGHSH, CDR2 LQKENI. This CDR3 reads CASSPGGGPAAEETQYF. DNA for the CDR3: TGTGCCAGCTCACCGGGGGGAGGACCGGCCGCCGAAGAGACCCAGTACTTC.

Within the sample, this clonotype is medium-sized. This chain joins TRBV12-3 or TRBV12-4 and TRBJ2-1; TRBD2 matches 10 bases. V lost 3 bases and J lost 8; bases outside the gene matches: 7. This CDR3 has 15 amino acids. The CDR3 sequence: CASSFPSGRGDEQFF. DNA for the CDR3: TGTGCCAGCAGTTTCCCCAGCGGGAGGGGCGATGAGCAGTTCTTC.